The source of this T cell receptor beta chain is a study of T-cell reconstitution after alpha-beta-depleted transplantation in children. This clonotype came up many times. Its antigen is unknown. There are 16 residues in the CDR3. With 3 bases removed from V and 0 bases from J, the gap between germline ends came to 13 bases. Germline loops: CDR1 MGHDK, CDR2 SYGVNS. Researchers prepared the TCRbeta library using unique molecular identifiers, the study reports. MiXCR, run by TCRdb on the PCR reads, gives a single entry per CDR3 protein. In the table there are around 70,000 distinct CDR3 sequences, approximately 10% of which are singletons. General observations from the study: It was surviving recipient T cells and thymic progenitors that gave some patients high TCRbeta diversity at day 60. Hyperexpanded clones declined; after one year, newly produced T cells mostly supplied diversity. Reported findings indicate that, about two months after transplant, alpha-beta T cells came from several hundred expanded clones, which were derived from non-depleted graft cells.

This rearrangement joins TRBV25-1 to TRBJ2-3, with D unresolved. The receptor's source is a boy between 10 and 17 years old with acute myeloid leukemia, due to receive a stem cell transplant. The sequencing here drew on PBMCs, taken before TCRalphabeta/CD19-depleted stem cell transplant. CDR3 residues: CASSDRASSSTDTQYF. The CDR3 nucleotides are TGTGCCAGCAGTGACCGTGCCAGTTCTAGCACAGATACGCAGTATTTT.